The entry below describes one T cell receptor beta chain. Its antigen is still unknown. The V gene's germline CDR1 is KGHSH and CDR2 LQKENI. Trimming took off 3 bases at V and 7 bases at J, with 13 bases between the two ends. The CDR3 covers 14 residues. This sample is drawn from a study of PD-1 blockade in classical Hodgkin lymphoma. Across the study: Every 2 weeks, patients had 3 mg/kg nivolumab intravenously.

Each patient experienced a relapse that followed autologous stem cell transplantation, and brentuximab vedotin exposure varied. Study conclusions and caveats: Significantly greater TCR diversity emerged by C4D1 in CD4+ cells but not CD8+ cells.

Some clones are missing from TCRdb's copy, which holds only in-frame ones; the method was immunoSEQ multiplex PCR. The sample consists of 100,000 to 130,000 clones, approximately 90% of them appearing once. The rearrangement joins TRBV18 to TRBJ1-5, with D maybe TRBD1 (5 bases). The TCR was taken from a human donor with classical Hodgkin lymphoma. The specimen comprised peripheral blood mononuclear cells (PBMCs), sampled before the second cycle of nivolumab. CDR3 bases: TGTGCCAGCTCACCGACAGTCGGAGGGCAGCCCCAGCATTTT. It specifies CASSPTVGGQPQHF.